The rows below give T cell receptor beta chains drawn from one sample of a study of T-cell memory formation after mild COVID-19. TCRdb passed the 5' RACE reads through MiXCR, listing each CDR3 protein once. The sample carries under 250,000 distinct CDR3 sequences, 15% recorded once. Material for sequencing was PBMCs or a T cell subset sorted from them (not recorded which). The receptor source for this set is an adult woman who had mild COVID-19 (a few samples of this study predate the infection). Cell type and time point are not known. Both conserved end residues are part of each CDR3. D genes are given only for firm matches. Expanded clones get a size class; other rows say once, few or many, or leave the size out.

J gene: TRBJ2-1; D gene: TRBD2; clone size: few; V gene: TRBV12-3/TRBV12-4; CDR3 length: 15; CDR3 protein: CASRRAGAFYNEQFF; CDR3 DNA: TGTGCCAGCAGGAGAGCGGGGGCGTTTTACAATGAGCAGTTCTTC
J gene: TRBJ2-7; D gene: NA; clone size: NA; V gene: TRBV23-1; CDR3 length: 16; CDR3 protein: CASSLPSGTKAYEQYF; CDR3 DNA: TGCGCCAGCAGTCTACCTTCCGGGACAAAGGCCTACGAGCAGTACTTC
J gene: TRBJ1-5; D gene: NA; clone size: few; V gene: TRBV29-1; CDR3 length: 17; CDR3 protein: CSAGDDGQGYSNQPQHF; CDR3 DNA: TGCAGCGCTGGGGATGACGGCCAGGGTTATAGCAATCAGCCCCAGCATTTT
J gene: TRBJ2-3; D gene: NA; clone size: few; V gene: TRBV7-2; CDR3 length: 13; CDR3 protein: CASSLLAPDTQYF; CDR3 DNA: TGTGCCAGCAGCTTATTAGCCCCAGATACGCAGTATTTT
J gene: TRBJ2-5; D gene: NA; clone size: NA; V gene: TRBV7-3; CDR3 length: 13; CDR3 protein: CASSLSRGETQYF; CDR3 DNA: TGTGCCAGCAGCTTAAGTCGGGGGGAGACCCAGTACTTC
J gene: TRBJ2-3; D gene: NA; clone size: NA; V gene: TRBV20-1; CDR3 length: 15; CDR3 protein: CSDLRWGTSTDTQYF; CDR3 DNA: TGCAGTGATCTCCGTTGGGGGACTAGCACAGATACGCAGTATTTT
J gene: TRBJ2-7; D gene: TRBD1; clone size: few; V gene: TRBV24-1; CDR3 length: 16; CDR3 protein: CATSDSPGQGGYEQYF; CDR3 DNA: TGTGCCACCAGTGATTCCCCGGGACAGGGGGGCTACGAGCAGTACTTC
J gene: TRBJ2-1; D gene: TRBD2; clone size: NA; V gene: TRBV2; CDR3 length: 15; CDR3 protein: CASSEMGTSGNSQFF; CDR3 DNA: TGTGCCAGCAGTGAAATGGGGACTAGCGGGAATTCGCAGTTCTTC
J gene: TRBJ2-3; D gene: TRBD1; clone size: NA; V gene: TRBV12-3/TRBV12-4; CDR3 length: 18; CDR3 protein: CASSSRTGGIVSTDTQYF; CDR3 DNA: TGTGCCAGCAGTTCCAGGACAGGGGGAATAGTTAGCACAGATACGCAGTATTTT
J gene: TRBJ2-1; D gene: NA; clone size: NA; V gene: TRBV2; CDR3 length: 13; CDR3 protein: CASGGLAYNEQFF; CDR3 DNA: TGTGCCAGCGGGGGGCTAGCCTACAATGAGCAGTTCTTC
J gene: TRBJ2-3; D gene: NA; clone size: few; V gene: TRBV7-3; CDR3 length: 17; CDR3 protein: CASSLRGGRTSTDTQYF; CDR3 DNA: TGTGCCAGCAGCTTAAGAGGAGGGAGAACAAGCACAGATACGCAGTATTTT
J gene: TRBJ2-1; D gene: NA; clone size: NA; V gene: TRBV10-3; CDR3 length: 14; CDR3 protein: CAISESSGNNEQFF; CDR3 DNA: TGTGCCATCAGTGAGTCGAGCGGAAACAATGAGCAGTTCTTC
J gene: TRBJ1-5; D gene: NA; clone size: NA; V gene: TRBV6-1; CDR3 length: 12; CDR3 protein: CASSEGNQPQHF; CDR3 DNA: TGTGCCAGCAGTGAGGGCAATCAGCCCCAGCATTTT
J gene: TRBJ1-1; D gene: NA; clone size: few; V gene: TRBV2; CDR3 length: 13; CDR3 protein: CASSGHPNTEAFF; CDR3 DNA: TGTGCCAGCAGTGGACACCCGAACACTGAAGCTTTCTTT
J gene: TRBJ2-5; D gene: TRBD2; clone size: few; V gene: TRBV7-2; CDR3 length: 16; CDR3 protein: CASSLAERGVQETQYF; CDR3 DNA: TGTGCCAGCAGCTTAGCCGAGCGGGGCGTCCAAGAGACCCAGTACTTC
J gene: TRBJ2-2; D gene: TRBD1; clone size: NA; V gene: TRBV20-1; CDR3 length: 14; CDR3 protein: CSARGTGNTGELFF; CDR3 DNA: TGCAGTGCTAGAGGGACAGGGAACACCGGGGAGCTGTTTTTT
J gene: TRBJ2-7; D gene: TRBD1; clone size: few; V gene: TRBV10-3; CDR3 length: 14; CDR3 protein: CATQLGTEGYEQYF; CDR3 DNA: TGTGCCACCCAGTTGGGGACAGAGGGCTACGAGCAGTACTTC
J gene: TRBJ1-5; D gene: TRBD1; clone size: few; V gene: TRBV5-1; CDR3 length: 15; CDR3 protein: CASTPGTGIHQPQHF; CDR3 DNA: TGCGCCAGCACCCCCGGGACAGGGATCCATCAGCCCCAGCATTTT
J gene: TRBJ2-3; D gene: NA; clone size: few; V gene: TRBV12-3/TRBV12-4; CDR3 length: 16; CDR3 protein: CASSLRLGHSTDTQYF; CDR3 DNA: TGTGCCAGCAGTTTACGGCTAGGTCATAGCACAGATACGCAGTATTTT
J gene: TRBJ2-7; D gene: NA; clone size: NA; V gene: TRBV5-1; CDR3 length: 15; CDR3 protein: CASTLAGIQTYEQYF; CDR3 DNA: TGCGCCAGCACCTTGGCTGGGATCCAAACCTACGAGCAGTACTTC
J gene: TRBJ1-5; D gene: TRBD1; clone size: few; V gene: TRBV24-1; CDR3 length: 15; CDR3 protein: CATSDGTGVNQPQHF; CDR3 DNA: TGTGCCACCAGTGATGGGACAGGGGTGAATCAGCCCCAGCATTTT
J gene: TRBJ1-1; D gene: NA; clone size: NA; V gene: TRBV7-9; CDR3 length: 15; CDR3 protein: CASSLGLEDALRAFF; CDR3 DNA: TGTGCCAGCAGCTTAGGCCTCGAGGACGCCCTTCGGGCTTTCTTT
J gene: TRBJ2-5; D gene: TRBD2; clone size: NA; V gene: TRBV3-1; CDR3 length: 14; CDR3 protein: CASSQQRGGETQYF; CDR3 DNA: TGTGCCAGCAGCCAGCAGCGGGGCGGAGAGACCCAGTACTTC
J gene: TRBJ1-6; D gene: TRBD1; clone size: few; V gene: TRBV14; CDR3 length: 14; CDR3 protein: CASSDRTGHSPLHF; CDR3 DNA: TGTGCCAGCAGCGACAGGACAGGGCATTCACCCCTCCACTTT
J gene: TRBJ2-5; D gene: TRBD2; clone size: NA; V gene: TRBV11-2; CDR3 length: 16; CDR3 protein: CASSLRRLAGLETQYF; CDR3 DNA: TGTGCCAGCAGCCTGAGGAGACTAGCGGGATTAGAGACCCAGTACTTC
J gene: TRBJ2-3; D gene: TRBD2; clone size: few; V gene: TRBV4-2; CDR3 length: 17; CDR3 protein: CASSQEGLAVRTDTQYF; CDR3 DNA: TGTGCCAGCAGCCAAGAAGGACTAGCGGTACGCACAGATACGCAGTATTTT
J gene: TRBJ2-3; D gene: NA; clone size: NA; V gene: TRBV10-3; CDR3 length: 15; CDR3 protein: CAHAMGERGTDTQYF; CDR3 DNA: TGTGCCCACGCAATGGGGGAGAGAGGCACAGATACGCAGTATTTT
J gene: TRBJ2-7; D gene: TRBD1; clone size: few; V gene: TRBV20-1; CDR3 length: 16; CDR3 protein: CSARDPGPTGIYEQYF; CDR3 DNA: TGCAGTGCTAGAGATCCGGGTCCGACAGGGATCTACGAGCAGTACTTC
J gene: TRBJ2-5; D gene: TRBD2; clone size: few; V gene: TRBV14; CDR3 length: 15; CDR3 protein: CASSQQLAGVETQYF; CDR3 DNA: TGTGCCAGCAGCCAGCAACTAGCGGGAGTAGAGACCCAGTACTTC
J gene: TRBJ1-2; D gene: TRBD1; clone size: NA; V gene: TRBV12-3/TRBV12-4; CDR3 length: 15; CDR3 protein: CASSQAGTGGYGYTF; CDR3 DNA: TGTGCCAGCAGTCAAGCCGGGACAGGTGGCTATGGCTACACCTTC
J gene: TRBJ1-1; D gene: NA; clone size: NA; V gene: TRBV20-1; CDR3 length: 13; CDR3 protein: CSARDPGIAEAFF; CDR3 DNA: TGCAGTGCTAGAGATCCCGGTATAGCTGAAGCTTTCTTT
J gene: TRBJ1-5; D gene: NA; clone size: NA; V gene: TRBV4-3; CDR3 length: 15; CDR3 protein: CASSQDAAGRRPQHF; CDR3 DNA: TGCGCCAGCAGCCAAGATGCTGCAGGGAGAAGACCCCAGCATTTT
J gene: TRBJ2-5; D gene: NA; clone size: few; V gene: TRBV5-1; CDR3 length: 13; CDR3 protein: CASSLVGEETQYF; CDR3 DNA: TGCGCCAGCAGCTTGGTTGGAGAAGAGACCCAGTACTTC
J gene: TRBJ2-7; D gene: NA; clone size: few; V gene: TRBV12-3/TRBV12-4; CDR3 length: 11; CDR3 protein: CASSHSGEQYF; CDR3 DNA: TGTGCCAGCAGTCACTCCGGGGAGCAGTACTTC
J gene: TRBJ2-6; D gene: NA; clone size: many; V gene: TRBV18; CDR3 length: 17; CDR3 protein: CASSPPSGPPGANVLTF; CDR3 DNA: TGTGCCAGCTCACCACCGTCAGGCCCTCCTGGGGCCAACGTCCTGACTTTC
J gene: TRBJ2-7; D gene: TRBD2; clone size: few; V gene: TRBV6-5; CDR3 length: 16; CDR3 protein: CASSSPAGVYSYEQYF; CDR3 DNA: TGTGCCAGCAGTTCTCCCGCGGGGGTTTACTCCTACGAGCAGTACTTC
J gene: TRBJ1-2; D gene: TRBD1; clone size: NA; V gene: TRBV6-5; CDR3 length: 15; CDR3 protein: CASSPRTGGSGGYTF; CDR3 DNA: TGTGCCAGCAGTCCCCGGACAGGGGGCAGTGGTGGCTACACCTTC
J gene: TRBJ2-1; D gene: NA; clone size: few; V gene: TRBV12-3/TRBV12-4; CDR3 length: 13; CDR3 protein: CASSLGQGNEQFF; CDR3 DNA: TGTGCCAGCAGTTTAGGGCAGGGCAATGAGCAGTTCTTC
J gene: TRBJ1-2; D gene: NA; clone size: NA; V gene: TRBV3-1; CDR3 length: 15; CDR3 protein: CASSQDRKRNYGYTF; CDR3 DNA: TGTGCCAGCAGCCAAGATCGCAAAAGGAACTATGGCTACACCTTC
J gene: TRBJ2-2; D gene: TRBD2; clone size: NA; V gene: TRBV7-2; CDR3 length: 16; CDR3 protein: CASSSRLAANTGELFF; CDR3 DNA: TGTGCCAGCAGCTCCCGACTAGCGGCGAACACCGGGGAGCTGTTTTTT
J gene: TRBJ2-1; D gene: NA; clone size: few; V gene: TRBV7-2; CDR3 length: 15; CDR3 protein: CASSSRRASDSEQFF; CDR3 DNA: TGTGCCAGCAGCTCCCGGCGAGCCTCGGACAGTGAGCAGTTCTTC
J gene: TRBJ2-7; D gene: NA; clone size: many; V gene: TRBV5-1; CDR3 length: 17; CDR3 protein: CASSDTTIGGGGYEQYF; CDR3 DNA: TGCGCCAGCAGCGACACGACTATCGGCGGGGGCGGCTACGAGCAGTACTTC
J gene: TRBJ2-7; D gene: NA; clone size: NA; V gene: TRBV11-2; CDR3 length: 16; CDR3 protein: CASSLGLGGVSYEQYF; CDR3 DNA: TGTGCCAGCAGCTTAGGTCTGGGAGGAGTCTCCTACGAGCAGTACTTC
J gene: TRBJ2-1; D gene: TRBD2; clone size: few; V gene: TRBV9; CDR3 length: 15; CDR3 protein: CASSAGLAQYNEQFF; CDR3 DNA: TGTGCCAGCAGCGCAGGACTAGCGCAATACAATGAGCAGTTCTTC
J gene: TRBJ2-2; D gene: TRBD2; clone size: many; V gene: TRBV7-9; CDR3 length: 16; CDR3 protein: CASSRGTSGRTGELFF; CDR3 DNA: TGTGCCAGCAGCCGAGGGACTAGCGGGCGCACCGGGGAGCTGTTTTTT
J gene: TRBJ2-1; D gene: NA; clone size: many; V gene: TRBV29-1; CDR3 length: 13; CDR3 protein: CSVWREYNNEQFF; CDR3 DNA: TGCAGCGTTTGGAGGGAGTACAACAATGAGCAGTTCTTC
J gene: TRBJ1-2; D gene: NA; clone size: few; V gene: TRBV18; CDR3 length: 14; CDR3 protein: CASSLSAEIYGYTF; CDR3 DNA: TGTGCCAGCTCACTATCGGCAGAAATCTATGGCTACACCTTC
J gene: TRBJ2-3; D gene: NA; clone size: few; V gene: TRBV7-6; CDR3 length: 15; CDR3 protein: CASSPAGFGTDTQYF; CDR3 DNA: TGTGCCAGCAGCCCCGCCGGCTTTGGCACAGATACGCAGTATTTT
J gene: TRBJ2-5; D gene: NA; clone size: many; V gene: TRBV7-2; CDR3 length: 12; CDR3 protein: CASSLERETQYF; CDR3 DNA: TGTGCCAGCAGCTTAGAGAGAGAGACCCAGTACTTC
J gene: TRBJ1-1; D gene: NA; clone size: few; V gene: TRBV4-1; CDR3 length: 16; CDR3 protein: CASSQGLGGAPTEAFF; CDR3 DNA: TGCGCCAGCAGCCAGGGGCTAGGGGGGGCGCCCACTGAAGCTTTCTTT
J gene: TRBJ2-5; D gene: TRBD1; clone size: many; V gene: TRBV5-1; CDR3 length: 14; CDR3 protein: CASSNRTGQETQYF; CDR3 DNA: TGCGCCAGCAGCAATCGGACAGGCCAAGAGACCCAGTACTTC
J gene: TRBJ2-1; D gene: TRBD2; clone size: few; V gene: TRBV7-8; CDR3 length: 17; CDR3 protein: CASSLAGGGASYNEQFF; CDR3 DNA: TGTGCCAGCAGCTTAGCGGGCGGGGGGGCCTCCTACAATGAGCAGTTCTTC
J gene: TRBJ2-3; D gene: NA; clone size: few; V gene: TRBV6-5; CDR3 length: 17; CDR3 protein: CASSYFPLGASSDTQYF; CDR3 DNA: TGTGCCAGCAGTTATTTTCCCCTCGGGGCAAGTTCGGATACGCAGTATTTT
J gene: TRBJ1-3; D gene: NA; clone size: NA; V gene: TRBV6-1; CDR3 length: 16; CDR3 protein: CASSEAGRGAGNTIYF; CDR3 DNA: TGTGCCAGCAGTGAAGCCGGGAGAGGTGCTGGAAACACCATATATTTT
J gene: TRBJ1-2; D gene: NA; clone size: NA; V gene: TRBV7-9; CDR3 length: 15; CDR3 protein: CASSFGRSGGYGYTF; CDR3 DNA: TGTGCCAGCAGCTTCGGACGCTCCGGCGGCTATGGCTACACCTTC
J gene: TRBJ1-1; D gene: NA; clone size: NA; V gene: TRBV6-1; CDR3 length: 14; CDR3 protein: CASSEIFWLTEAFF; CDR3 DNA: TGTGCCAGCAGTGAAATCTTCTGGTTAACTGAAGCTTTCTTT
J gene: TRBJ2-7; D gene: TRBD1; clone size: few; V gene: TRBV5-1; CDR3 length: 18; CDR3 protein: CASSRSGTGGEPYYEQYF; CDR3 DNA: TGCGCCAGCAGCCGTTCCGGGACAGGGGGGGAACCATACTACGAGCAGTACTTC